The clone carrying this TCR beta chain has a handful of counts. The sample originates from a study of blood T cell repertoires in COVID-19. For the study at large: COVID-19 samples collected from the United States, Italy and Spain covered acute and convalescent phases. The analysed material was cDNA or gDNA that came from T cells, B-cell-depleted T cells, or PBMCs.

How the authors handled the data: By means of reference gene primer amplification, nucleated cell counts were estimated. The protocol was immunoSEQ multiplex PCR, while the TCRdb copy is restricted to in-frame clones and leaves out a portion. That table furnishes V, J and clone size, whereas the DNA furnished D and trimming. The repertoire has 60,000 to 85,000 clones, approximately 87% of them found once; the top ten carry 4.4%. CDR1 LGHNA and CDR2 YSLEER come from the germline V gene. V lost 4 bases and J lost 3, with 10 bases in between. The CDR3 has 13 residues. V usage is TRBV4-3 and J usage is TRBJ2-7; D perhaps matches TRBD2 (6 bases). The sequenced sample consisted of peripheral blood. The clonotype comes from a man aged 45 to 65 with active COVID-19. The CDR3 spells CASSRGLFYEQYF. The CDR3 DNA sequence: TGCGCCAGCAGCCGGGGACTTTTCTACGAGCAGTACTTC.